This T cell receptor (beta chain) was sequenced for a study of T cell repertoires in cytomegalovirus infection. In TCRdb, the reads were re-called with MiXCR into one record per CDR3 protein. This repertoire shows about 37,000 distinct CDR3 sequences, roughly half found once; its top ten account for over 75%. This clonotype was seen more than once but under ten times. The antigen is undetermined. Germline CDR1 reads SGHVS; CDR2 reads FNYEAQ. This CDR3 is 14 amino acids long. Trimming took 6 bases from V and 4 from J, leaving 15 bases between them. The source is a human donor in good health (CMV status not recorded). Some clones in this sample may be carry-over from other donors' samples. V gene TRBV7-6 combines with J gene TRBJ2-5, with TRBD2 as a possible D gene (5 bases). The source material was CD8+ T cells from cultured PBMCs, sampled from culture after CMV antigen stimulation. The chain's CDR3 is CASSSRTLLETQYF. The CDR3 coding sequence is TGTGCCAGCAGTTCCCGGACTTTACTAGAGACCCAGTACTTC.